The rows below give T cell receptor beta chains drawn from one sample of a study of blood T cell repertoires in COVID-19. TCRdb's copy holds only in-frame clones and misses some; the assay was immunoSEQ multiplex PCR. Altogether fewer than 250,000 clones are present, 88% being singletons, with the ten largest covering over 1.5%. The sample consisted of peripheral blood. These receptors came from a man aged 65 to 79 with acute or convalescent COVID-19. The CDR3 runs from the conserved cysteine through the conserved F or W. D genes are given only for firm matches. Clone size is given for some rows only: seen once, a few or many times, or a class if the clone is expanded.

d_gene: TRBD2
j_gene: TRBJ2-3
v_gene: TRBV6-5
abundance: .
CDR3aa: CASRRIGTSGDTQYF
CDR3nt: TGTGCCAGCAGACGGATCGGGACTAGCGGCGATACGCAGTATTTT

d_gene: .
j_gene: TRBJ1-2
v_gene: TRBV6-5
abundance: .
CDR3aa: CASTGQGGYTF
CDR3nt: TGTGCCTCCACAGGGCAGGGAGGCTACACCTTC

d_gene: .
j_gene: TRBJ1-6
v_gene: TRBV21-1
abundance: .
CDR3aa: CASSNTGTGGSSYNSPLHF
CDR3nt: TGTGCCAGCAGCAATACCGGGACAGGGGGTAGCTCCTATAATTCACCCCTCCACTTT

d_gene: TRBD2
j_gene: TRBJ2-3
v_gene: TRBV11-3
abundance: .
CDR3aa: CASSSGTTGTDTQYF
CDR3nt: TGTGCCAGCAGCTCCGGGACTACCGGCACAGATACGCAGTATTTT

d_gene: TRBD2
j_gene: TRBJ2-4
v_gene: TRBV6-6
abundance: .
CDR3aa: CASSLGLAGAKERGAKNIQYF
CDR3nt: TGTGCCAGCAGCCTGGGACTAGCGGGAGCCAAGGAGAGGGGAGCCAAAAACATTCAGTACTTC

d_gene: .
j_gene: TRBJ2-7
v_gene: TRBV28
abundance: .
CDR3aa: CASNSRGYEQYF
CDR3nt: TGTGCCAGCAATTCTCGGGGCTACGAGCAGTACTTC

d_gene: TRBD1
j_gene: TRBJ1-1
v_gene: TRBV7-9
abundance: once
CDR3aa: CASSGGTARSEAFF
CDR3nt: TGTGCCAGCAGCGGGGGGACAGCTCGGTCTGAAGCTTTCTTT

d_gene: .
j_gene: TRBJ1-1
v_gene: TRBV12-3/TRBV12-4
abundance: .
CDR3aa: CASRQENTEAFF
CDR3nt: TGTGCCAGCAGGCAGGAGAACACTGAAGCTTTCTTT

d_gene: TRBD1
j_gene: TRBJ2-7
v_gene: TRBV27
abundance: .
CDR3aa: CASTRGQGLYEQYF
CDR3nt: TGTGCCAGCACCCGTGGACAGGGCCTCTACGAGCAGTACTTC

d_gene: TRBD1
j_gene: TRBJ2-1
v_gene: TRBV29-1
abundance: .
CDR3aa: CSVVGRGFGFGEQFF
CDR3nt: TGCAGCGTTGTTGGCAGGGGGTTCGGATTTGGTGAGCAGTTCTTC

d_gene: TRBD1
j_gene: TRBJ2-2
v_gene: TRBV7-3
abundance: .
CDR3aa: CASSSGTGDTGELFF
CDR3nt: TGTGCCAGCAGCTCCGGGACAGGGGACACCGGGGAGCTGTTTTTT

d_gene: TRBD2
j_gene: TRBJ2-1
v_gene: TRBV19
abundance: .
CDR3aa: CASISRTSGSDRNEQFF
CDR3nt: TGTGCCAGTATTTCCCGGACTAGCGGGAGTGATAGGAATGAGCAGTTCTTC

d_gene: TRBD1
j_gene: TRBJ2-7
v_gene: TRBV18
abundance: .
CDR3aa: CASSSTGQADSYEQYF
CDR3nt: TGTGCCAGCTCATCAACCGGACAGGCCGACTCCTACGAGCAGTACTTC

d_gene: .
j_gene: TRBJ1-3
v_gene: TRBV9
abundance: .
CDR3aa: CASSVEARFPGNTIYF
CDR3nt: TGTGCCAGCAGCGTAGAAGCGAGGTTCCCTGGAAACACCATATATTTT

d_gene: .
j_gene: TRBJ2-7
v_gene: TRBV5-1
abundance: .
CDR3aa: CASSLQDFSYEQYF
CDR3nt: TGCGCCAGCAGCTTGCAGGACTTCTCCTACGAGCAGTACTTC

d_gene: TRBD2
j_gene: TRBJ2-1
v_gene: TRBV7-9
abundance: .
CDR3aa: CASSLEWTSGILNEQFF
CDR3nt: TGTGCCAGCAGCTTAGAATGGACCAGCGGGATTCTCAATGAGCAGTTCTTC

d_gene: .
j_gene: TRBJ1-4
v_gene: TRBV7-9
abundance: .
CDR3aa: CASSSGGVGEKLFF
CDR3nt: TGTGCCAGCAGCTCGGGCGGGGTTGGGGAAAAACTGTTTTTT

d_gene: .
j_gene: TRBJ2-1
v_gene: TRBV2
abundance: .
CDR3aa: CASSLRVGGNEQFF
CDR3nt: TGTGCCAGCAGCCTTCGCGTGGGGGGCAATGAGCAGTTCTTC

d_gene: .
j_gene: TRBJ2-7
v_gene: TRBV29-1
abundance: once
CDR3aa: CSVRRGVSSYEQYF
CDR3nt: TGCAGCGTCCGCAGGGGCGTTAGCTCCTACGAGCAGTACTTC

d_gene: .
j_gene: TRBJ2-3
v_gene: TRBV28
abundance: .
CDR3aa: CASPPIRAGVLSTDTQYF
CDR3nt: TGTGCCAGCCCACCAATCAGGGCAGGAGTTCTTAGCACAGATACGCAGTATTTT

d_gene: TRBD1
j_gene: TRBJ1-2
v_gene: TRBV6-2/TRBV6-3
abundance: .
CDR3aa: CASSYRDSYGYTF
CDR3nt: TGTGCCAGCAGTTACCGGGACAGTTATGGCTACACCTTC

d_gene: .
j_gene: TRBJ1-1
v_gene: TRBV9
abundance: .
CDR3aa: CASSVPPGGNTEAFF
CDR3nt: TGTGCCAGCAGCGTCCCCCCCGGGGGGAACACTGAAGCTTTCTTT

d_gene: .
j_gene: TRBJ2-5
v_gene: TRBV10-3
abundance: .
CDR3aa: CAISESGGQETQYF
CDR3nt: TGTGCCATCAGTGAGAGCGGTGGCCAAGAGACCCAGTACTTC

d_gene: TRBD1
j_gene: TRBJ1-1
v_gene: TRBV19
abundance: .
CDR3aa: CASTPWDRGSNTEAFF
CDR3nt: TGTGCCAGTACCCCCTGGGACAGGGGGTCTAACACTGAAGCTTTCTTT

d_gene: TRBD1
j_gene: TRBJ1-1
v_gene: TRBV7-3
abundance: .
CDR3aa: CASSLTAGGTEAFF
CDR3nt: TGTGCCAGCAGCTTAACGGCAGGGGGCACTGAAGCTTTCTTT

d_gene: TRBD2
j_gene: TRBJ2-1
v_gene: TRBV5-1
abundance: few
CDR3aa: CASKPAGERNEQFF
CDR3nt: TGCGCCAGCAAACCAGCGGGAGAGAGAAATGAGCAGTTCTTC

d_gene: TRBD1
j_gene: TRBJ2-7
v_gene: TRBV18
abundance: .
CDR3aa: CASSPSTGAYEQYF
CDR3nt: TGTGCCAGCTCACCATCAACAGGGGCCTACGAGCAGTACTTC

d_gene: .
j_gene: TRBJ2-5
v_gene: TRBV11-2
abundance: .
CDR3aa: CASSPGTGSGLRETQYF
CDR3nt: TGTGCCAGCAGCCCAGGCACAGGTTCGGGTTTACGGGAGACCCAGTACTTC

d_gene: .
j_gene: TRBJ1-1
v_gene: TRBV20-1
abundance: .
CDR3aa: CSASRGEAFF
CDR3nt: TGCAGTGCCAGTAGGGGGGAAGCTTTCTTT

d_gene: .
j_gene: TRBJ1-2
v_gene: TRBV3-1/TRBV3-2
abundance: few
CDR3aa: CASSQGLGDGYTF
CDR3nt: TGTGCCAGCAGCCAGGGATTGGGAGATGGCTACACCTTC